This is a list of T cell receptor beta chains from one sample in a study of PD-L1 blockade in urothelial cancer. Data came from immunoSEQ multiplex PCR; TCRdb stores just in-frame clones and leaves some out. The sample records 55,000 to 70,000 clones, roughly four fifths being singletons. Sequencing was performed on PBMCs, taken around atezolizumab (anti-PD-L1) treatment. The receptors were sampled from a man aged 70 or older with urothelial cancer. Each CDR3 is given with its conserved first and last residue. Each record gives: V gene, CDR3 length, J gene, CDR3 protein.

>TRBV18|14|TRBJ1-1
CASSLDRASTEAFF
>TRBV25-1|15|TRBJ2-6
CASSTTGAGANVLTF
>TRBV7-9|15|TRBJ2-6
CASSPARAGANVLTF
>TRBV19|12|TRBJ1-2
CAVRGGYYGYTF
>TRBV5-1|14|TRBJ1-4
CASSNRTKPEKLFF
>TRBV5-4|15|TRBJ2-2
CASSPGTSGTGELFF
>TRBV7-6|17|TRBJ2-5
CASSTTSGRAVGETQYF
>TRBV29-1|15|TRBJ2-7
CSVEGTSGKQYEQYF
>TRBV28|16|TRBJ2-1
CASSLPPQGSYNEQFF
>TRBV11-3|13|TRBJ2-3
CASSPGLARTQYF
>TRBV27|17|TRBJ2-1
CASNPLSLGGSGREQFF
>TRBV18|14|TRBJ1-1
CASSYGTGGTEAFF
>TRBV5-4|14|TRBJ2-5
CASSSTGYQETQYF
>TRBV9|13|TRBJ2-6
CASSVEPVGVLTF
>TRBV27|15|TRBJ2-7
CASRPTSGISYEQYF
>TRBV20-1|11|TRBJ1-4
CSAGSNEKLFF
>TRBV20-1|11|TRBJ1-2
CSAREVRGYTF
>TRBV11-3|14|TRBJ2-7
CASSRTGTPWEQYF
>TRBV6-1|15|TRBJ1-5
CASTRTVDSNQPQHF
>TRBV25-1|15|TRBJ2-3
CASSEFVGVGDTQYF
>TRBV5-6|12|TRBJ2-1
CASRLADNEQFF
>TRBV28|14|TRBJ2-1
CASRVLSEDNEQFF
>TRBV7-9|12|TRBJ2-1
CASSLLEGEQFF
>TRBV7-2|16|TRBJ2-3
CASSLIRGGVTDTQYF
>TRBV7-9|17|TRBJ1-5
CASSLGGQIYSNQPQHF
>TRBV28|16|TRBJ2-4
CASSLATGAGGNIQYF
>TRBV5-1|15|TRBJ1-1
CASTAFLAADTEAFF
>TRBV2|15|TRBJ1-1
CASSDADRGRTEAFF
>TRBV6-5|15|TRBJ2-1
CASSYSGTSGMAQFF
>TRBV6-1|15|TRBJ2-1
CASSSLAGSYNEQFF
>TRBV5-1|15|TRBJ1-1
CASSLEPGLYTEAFF
>TRBV6-5|15|TRBJ2-3
CASMGLAGVLDTQYF
>TRBV27|17|TRBJ2-1
CASKSRAGKSSYNEQFF
>TRBV5-1|15|TRBJ2-1
CASSLGTSGNNEQFF
>TRBV19|15|TRBJ2-3
CASIGGTGGPDTQYF
>TRBV7-7|14|TRBJ2-7
CASSLGGPTYEQYF
>TRBV10-3|14|TRBJ2-7
CAISDRADSYEQYF
>TRBV5-6|14|TRBJ2-3
CASSLDGALGTQYF
>TRBV5-6|13|TRBJ2-3
CASSLQGSDTQYF
>TRBV5-5|15|TRBJ1-5
CASSHDSFEAQPQHF